Listed below are T cell receptor beta chains from one sample, sequenced in a study of beta chain features in type 1 diabetes. Method: immunoSEQ multiplex PCR; TCRdb's copy keeps in-frame clones and lacks some. The sample includes under 850,000 clones, around an eighth of them seen just once. The sequenced sample consisted of naive CD4+ T cells from blood. The receptor set was obtained from a man between 18 and 35 years old with type 1 diabetes. CDR3s include the opening cysteine and the closing phenylalanine or tryptophan. The D gene is left open where the match is weak. Some rows mark clone size as missing; the rest say once, few, many or name a class of expanded clone.

V gene	J gene	clone size	D gene	CDR3 DNA	CDR3 protein
TRBV5-1	TRBJ2-5	few	-	TGCGCCAGCAGCTTGGCCATAGGGGGGGCGTCCACGGTGACCCAGTACTTC	CASSLAIGGASTVTQYF
TRBV27	TRBJ1-6	-	TRBD1	TGTGCCAGCAGTAAGACAGGGATTGGATCACCCCTCCACTTT	CASSKTGIGSPLHF
TRBV7-3	TRBJ1-1	-	TRBD1	TGTGCCAGCAGCCCTTCCGGACAGGGGGCCACTGAAGCTTTCTTT	CASSPSGQGATEAFF
TRBV15	TRBJ2-7	-	-	TGTGCCACCCCGGAGGCCAGCAACTCCTACGGGCAGTACTTC	CATPEASNSYGQYF
TRBV30	TRBJ1-6	few	-	TGTGCCTGGAGAGCGCCTAATTCACCCCTCCACTTT	CAWRAPNSPLHF
TRBV14	TRBJ2-3	few	-	TGTGCCAGCAGCCCCTACGGAGGAACAACGCAGTATTTT	CASSPYGGTTQYF
TRBV30	TRBJ1-4	few	-	TGTGCCTGGAGTGGAGGACATTCTGAAAAACTGTTTTTT	CAWSGGHSEKLFF
TRBV10-3	TRBJ2-7	-	TRBD1	TGTGCCATCAGTGACCCATCCTCGGGCGTAGGGACAGGGGGCGAAGAGCAGTACTTC	CAISDPSSGVGTGGEEQYF
TRBV6-1	TRBJ2-2	-	-	TGTGCCAGCAGTGAATCCAACCCCACCGGGGAGCTGTTTTTT	CASSESNPTGELFF
TRBV30	TRBJ1-2	-	-	TGTGCCTGGAGTGGGGAGTTAACTAACTATGGCTACACCTTC	CAWSGELTNYGYTF
TRBV2	TRBJ1-2	-	-	TGTGCCAGCAGTCCGCAGGGGCCCTTGTATGGCTACACCTTC	CASSPQGPLYGYTF
TRBV27	TRBJ2-1	few	TRBD2	TGTGCCAGCAGTATGGGGGGGAATGAGCAGTTCTTC	CASSMGGNEQFF
TRBV27	TRBJ1-6	few	-	TGTGCCAGCACACGTTATAATTCACCCCTCCACTTT	CASTRYNSPLHF
TRBV18	TRBJ2-7	-	TRBD1	TGTGCCAGCTCACCGGGAGTGACAGGGGGGTACGAGCAGTACTTC	CASSPGVTGGYEQYF
TRBV6-5	TRBJ1-1	-	-	TGTGCCAGCAGTCAGGCGGGGATGAACACTGAAGCTTTCTTT	CASSQAGMNTEAFF
TRBV5-4	TRBJ2-7	-	-	TGTGCCAGCAGCGTTGGGGGGAACTTCCCCTACGAGCAGTACTTC	CASSVGGNFPYEQYF
TRBV18	TRBJ2-1	few	-	TGTGCCAGCTCACCTGGGCTAACCAATGAGCAGTTCTTC	CASSPGLTNEQFF
TRBV4-1	TRBJ1-4	few	TRBD1	TGCGCCAGCAGCCAAGATGCGGGACAGAAGAATGAAAAACTGTTTTTT	CASSQDAGQKNEKLFF
TRBV6-6	TRBJ2-7	-	-	TGTGCCAGCAGCCCCCGGGACCCCCAGGAGCAGTACTTC	CASSPRDPQEQYF
TRBV7-9	TRBJ1-2	-	-	TGTGCCAGCAGTAAGAAAGGGGATCATGGCTACACCTTC	CASSKKGDHGYTF
TRBV7-9	TRBJ2-5	-	-	TGTGCCAGCAGCTTAGTCCCACAGGCTCAAGAGACCCAGTACTTC	CASSLVPQAQETQYF
TRBV7-9	TRBJ2-6	-	-	TGTGCCAGCAGCTTTTGGGGATCTGGGGCCAACGTCCTGACTTTC	CASSFWGSGANVLTF
TRBV6-1	TRBJ1-5	-	-	TGTGCCAGCATTCAGGGTAGTAGTAGCAATCAGCCCCAGCATTTT	CASIQGSSSNQPQHF
TRBV30	TRBJ1-2	few	TRBD1	TGTGCCTGGAGTATCCCGACAGGGGCTAAAGCTATTTATGGCTACACCTTC	CAWSIPTGAKAIYGYTF